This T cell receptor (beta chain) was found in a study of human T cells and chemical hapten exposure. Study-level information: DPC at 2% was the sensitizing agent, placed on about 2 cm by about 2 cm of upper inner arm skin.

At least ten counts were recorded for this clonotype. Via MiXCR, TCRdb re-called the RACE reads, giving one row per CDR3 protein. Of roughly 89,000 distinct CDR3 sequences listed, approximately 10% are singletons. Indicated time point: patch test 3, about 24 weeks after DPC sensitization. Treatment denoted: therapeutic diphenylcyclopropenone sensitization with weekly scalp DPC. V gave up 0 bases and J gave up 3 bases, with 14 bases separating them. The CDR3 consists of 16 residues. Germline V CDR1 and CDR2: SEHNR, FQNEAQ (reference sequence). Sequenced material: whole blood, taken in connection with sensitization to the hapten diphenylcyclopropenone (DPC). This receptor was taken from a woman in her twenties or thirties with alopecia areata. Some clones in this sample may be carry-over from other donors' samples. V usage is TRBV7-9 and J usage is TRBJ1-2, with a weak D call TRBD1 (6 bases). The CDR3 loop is CASSLAGGDSHYGYTF. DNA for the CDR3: TGTGCCAGCAGCTTAGCGGGGGGCGACTCCCACTATGGCTACACCTTC.